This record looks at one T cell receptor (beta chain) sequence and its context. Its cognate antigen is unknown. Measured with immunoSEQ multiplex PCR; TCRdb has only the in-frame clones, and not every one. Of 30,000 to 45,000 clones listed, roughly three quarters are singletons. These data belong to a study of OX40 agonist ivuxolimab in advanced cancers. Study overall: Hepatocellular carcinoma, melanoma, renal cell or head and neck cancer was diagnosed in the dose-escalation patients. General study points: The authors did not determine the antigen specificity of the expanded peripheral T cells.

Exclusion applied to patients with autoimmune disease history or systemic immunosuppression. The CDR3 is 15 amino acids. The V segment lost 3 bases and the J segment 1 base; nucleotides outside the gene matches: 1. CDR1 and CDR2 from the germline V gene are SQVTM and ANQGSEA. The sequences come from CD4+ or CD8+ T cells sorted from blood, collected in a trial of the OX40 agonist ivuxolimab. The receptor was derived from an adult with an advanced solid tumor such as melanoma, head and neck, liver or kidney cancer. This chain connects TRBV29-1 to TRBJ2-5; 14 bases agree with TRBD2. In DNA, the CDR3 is TGCAGCGTTGAGGGACTAGCGGGAGTCCAAGAGACCCAGTACTTC. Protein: CSVEGLAGVQETQYF. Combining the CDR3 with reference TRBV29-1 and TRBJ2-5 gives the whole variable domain SAVISQKPSRDICQRGTSLTIQCQVDSQVTMMFWYRQQPGQSLTLIATANQGSEATYESGFVIDKFPISRPNLTFSTLTVSNMSPEDSSIYLCSVEGLAGVQETQYFGPGTRLLVL.